This record covers a single T cell receptor (beta chain). Antigen specificity is unknown. V lost 4 bases to trimming and J lost 0 bases, with 16 bases between them. Germline-derived CDR1 and CDR2 are LGHNA and YSLEER. This CDR3 contains 16 residues. This record comes from a study of T-cell memory formation after mild COVID-19. Study at large: Each donor largely had its own TCR clusters.

The study, taken as a whole, reports: In pre-infection memory, a portion of responding clones appeared, which suggested that cross-reactive memory joined. A second wave of clones peaked on day 37, and their SARS-CoV-2 specificity went unconfirmed.

After 5'RACE with constant-segment primers, TCR alpha and TCR beta cDNA libraries carrying sample barcodes and UMIs were obtained. Each CDR3 protein is one row after TCRdb ran MiXCR on the 5' RACE reads. The data hold some 160,000 distinct CDR3 sequences, with roughly 31% observed a single time. This clonotype originated in an adult woman who had mild COVID-19 (a few samples of this study predate the infection). Cell type and time point are not known. The chain has TRBV4-3 and TRBJ2-7; D may be TRBD1 (5 bases). The sequenced sample consisted of PBMCs or a T cell subset sorted from them (not recorded which). The CDR3 nucleotides read TGCGCCAGCAGCCCTCACGACAGCGCCCTCTCCTACGAGCAGTACTTC. As protein: CASSPHDSALSYEQYF.